The T cell receptor (beta chain) described here comes from a study of T cell responses to AZD1222 COVID-19 vaccine. Trimming pared 8 bases from V and 7 bases from J, leaving 14 bases between. The CDR3 has 13 amino acids. TCRdb's table, derived via immunoSEQ multiplex PCR, lists solely in-frame clones and lacks some. The table has 95,000 to 150,000 clones, approximately 86% seen once. The chain couples TRBV12-3 or TRBV12-4 to TRBJ2-2; D is unresolved. The sample consisted of peripheral blood, taken on day 0 of AZD1222 vaccination. This clonotype originated in an adult in good health. The CDR3 region has the DNA TGTGCCAGCGGGATTGATGAGATCGGGGAGCTGTTTTTT. Translating it yields CASGIDEIGELFF.